This T cell receptor (beta chain) is from a study of T cell clonality in common variable immunodeficiency. CDR1 is SEHNR and CDR2 is FQNEAQ in the germline V gene (reference sequence). J was trimmed by 3 bases and V by 5 bases; bases with no gene match: 6. The CDR3 sequence is 15 residues long. Generated by immunoSEQ multiplex PCR, the TCRdb table keeps only in-frame clones and is missing some. The sample includes about 52,000 clones, none of them occurring once. As for this clone: From the germline J gene comes the end of the CDR3, since the read stops 3 residues before it.

J is TRBJ2-1 and V is TRBV7-9; 8 bases align to TRBD1. What was sequenced was peripheral blood mononuclear cells. This clonotype originated in a person aged 18-70 years in good health. The covered CDR3 bases are TGTGCCAGCAGCCCGCAGGGGGCTATCTACAATGAG. It yields the protein CASSPQGAIYNE. The entire CDR3 is CASSPQGAIYNEQFF.